This TCR beta chain was obtained from a study of blood T cell repertoires in COVID-19. The wider study: The United States, Italy and Spain provided the acute and convalescent COVID-19 samples. T cells, B-cell-depleted T cells, or PBMCs supplied cDNA or gDNA.

Authors' analysis steps: Quantification of nucleated cells was approximated via reference gene primer amplification. This table comes from immunoSEQ multiplex PCR, and its TCRdb copy is limited to in-frame clones, with some not included. That table is the source of V, J and clone size, and D and trimming were worked out from the DNA. The profile shows fewer than 70,000 clones, roughly 80% of them singletons. With respect to this clone: One junction end disagrees with the germline gene, perhaps due to a read error.

The CDR3 loop spans 15 amino acids. In germline, CDR1 is SSHAT, CDR2 FNYEAQ (reference sequence). The source of this sequence is a middle-aged man with active COVID-19. The V call is TRBV7-7, the J call TRBJ2-5; D may be TRBD1 (6 bases). The sample was peripheral blood. The CDR3 DNA follows: TGTGCTAGCAGTACAGGGACATCGTACCAAGAGACCCAGTACTTC. The encoded protein is CASSTGTSYQETQYF.